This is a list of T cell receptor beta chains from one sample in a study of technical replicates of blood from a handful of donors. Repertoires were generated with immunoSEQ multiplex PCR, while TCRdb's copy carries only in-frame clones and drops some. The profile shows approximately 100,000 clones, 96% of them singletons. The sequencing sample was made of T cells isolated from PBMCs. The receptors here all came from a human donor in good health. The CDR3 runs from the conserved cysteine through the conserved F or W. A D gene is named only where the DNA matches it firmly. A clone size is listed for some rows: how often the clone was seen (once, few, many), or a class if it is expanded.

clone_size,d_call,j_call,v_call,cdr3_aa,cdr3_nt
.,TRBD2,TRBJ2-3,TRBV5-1,CASSLDLDPRRTSGGSTDTQYF,TGCGCCAGCAGCTTGGATCTGGACCCCCGGAGAACTAGCGGGGGGTCGACAGATACGCAGTATTTT
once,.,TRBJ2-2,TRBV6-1,CASFLGGDTGELFF,TGTGCCAGTTTTTTAGGGGGGGACACCGGGGAGCTGTTTTTT
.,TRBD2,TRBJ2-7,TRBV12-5,CASGLSLAGGREQYF,TGTGCTAGTGGTTTGTCGCTAGCGGGGGGGCGCGAGCAGTACTTC
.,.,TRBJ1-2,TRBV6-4,CASSQTGNYGYTF,TGTGCCAGCAGTCAAACAGGGAACTATGGCTACACCTTC
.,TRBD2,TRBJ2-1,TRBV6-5,CASSYAGANNEQFF,TGTGCCAGCAGTTACGCGGGAGCCAACAATGAGCAGTTCTTC
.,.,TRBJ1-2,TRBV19,CASERNYGYTF,TGTGCCAGTGAACGGAACTATGGCTACACCTTC
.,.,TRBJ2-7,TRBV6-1,CASSPGGSWEQYF,TGTGCCAGCAGCCCCGGGGGTTCTTGGGAGCAGTACTTC
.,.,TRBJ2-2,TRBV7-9,CASSPGTDFTGELFF,TGTGCCAGCAGCCCCGGGACTGATTTCACCGGGGAGCTGTTTTTT
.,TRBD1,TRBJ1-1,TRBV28,CASSSGQGDTEAFF,TGTGCCAGCAGTTCCGGACAGGGGGACACTGAAGCTTTCTTT
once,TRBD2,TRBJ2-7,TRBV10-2,CASGPGLFYEQYF,TGCGCCAGCGGGCCGGGACTATTCTACGAGCAGTACTTC
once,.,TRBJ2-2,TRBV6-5,CASRPPGGFTGELFF,TGTGCCAGTCGCCCCCCGGGGGGCTTCACCGGGGAGCTGTTTTTT
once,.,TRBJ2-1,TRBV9,CASGQYNEQFF,TGTGCCAGCGGCCAGTACAATGAGCAGTTCTTC
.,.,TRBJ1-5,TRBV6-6,CASRYVQGGSNQPQHF,TGTGCCAGCAGATACGTGCAAGGGGGAAGCAATCAGCCCCAGCATTTT
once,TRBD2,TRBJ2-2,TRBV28,CASSRSLGLEGPGELFF,TGTGCCAGCAGTCGATCACTCGGACTAGAGGGTCCCGGGGAGCTGTTTTTT
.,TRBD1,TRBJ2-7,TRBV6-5,CASSTWTGPEQYF,TGTGCCAGCAGTACTTGGACAGGGCCCGAGCAGTACTTC
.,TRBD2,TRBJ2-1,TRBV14,CASSHLLTSGTGNEQFF,TGTGCCAGCAGCCACCTTCTGACTAGCGGGACGGGGAATGAGCAGTTCTTC
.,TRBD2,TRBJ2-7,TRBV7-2,CASSYAGGRDFEQYF,TGTGCCAGCAGCTATGCGGGGGGTCGGGACTTCGAGCAGTACTTC
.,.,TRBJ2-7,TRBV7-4,CASSLANKNRAAYEQYF,TGTGCCAGCAGCTTAGCGAATAAAAACAGGGCGGCCTACGAGCAGTACTTC
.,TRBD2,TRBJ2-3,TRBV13,CASRREGLTFTDTQYF,TGTGCCAGCAGACGAGAGGGACTAACCTTCACAGATACGCAGTATTTT
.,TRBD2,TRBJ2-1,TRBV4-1,CASSQGLAGGIYNEQFF,TGCGCCAGCAGCCAAGGTTTGGCGGGGGGGATTTACAATGAGCAGTTCTTC
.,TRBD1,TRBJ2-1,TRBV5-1,CASSLEQGSVYNEQFF,TGCGCCAGCAGCTTGGAACAGGGGTCGGTCTACAATGAGCAGTTCTTC
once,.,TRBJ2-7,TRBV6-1,CASSELDSLTYEQYF,TGTGCCAGCAGCGAACTTGACAGCTTAACCTACGAGCAGTACTTC
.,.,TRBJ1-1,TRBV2,CASSEAFMLGDEAFF,TGTGCCAGCAGTGAGGCCTTTATGTTAGGGGATGAAGCTTTCTTT